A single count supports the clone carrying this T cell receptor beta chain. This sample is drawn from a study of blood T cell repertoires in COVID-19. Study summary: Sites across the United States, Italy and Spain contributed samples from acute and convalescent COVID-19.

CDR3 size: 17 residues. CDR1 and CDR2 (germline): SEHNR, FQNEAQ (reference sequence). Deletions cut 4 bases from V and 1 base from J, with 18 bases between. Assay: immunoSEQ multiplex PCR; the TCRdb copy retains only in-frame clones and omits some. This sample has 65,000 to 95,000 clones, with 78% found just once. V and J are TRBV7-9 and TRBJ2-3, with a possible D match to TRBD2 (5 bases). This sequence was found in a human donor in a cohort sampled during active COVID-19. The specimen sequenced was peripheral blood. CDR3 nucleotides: TGTGCCAGCAGCTCATCTAGTAGCGTTTTGGGCACAGATACGCAGTATTTT. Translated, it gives CASSSSSSVLGTDTQYF.